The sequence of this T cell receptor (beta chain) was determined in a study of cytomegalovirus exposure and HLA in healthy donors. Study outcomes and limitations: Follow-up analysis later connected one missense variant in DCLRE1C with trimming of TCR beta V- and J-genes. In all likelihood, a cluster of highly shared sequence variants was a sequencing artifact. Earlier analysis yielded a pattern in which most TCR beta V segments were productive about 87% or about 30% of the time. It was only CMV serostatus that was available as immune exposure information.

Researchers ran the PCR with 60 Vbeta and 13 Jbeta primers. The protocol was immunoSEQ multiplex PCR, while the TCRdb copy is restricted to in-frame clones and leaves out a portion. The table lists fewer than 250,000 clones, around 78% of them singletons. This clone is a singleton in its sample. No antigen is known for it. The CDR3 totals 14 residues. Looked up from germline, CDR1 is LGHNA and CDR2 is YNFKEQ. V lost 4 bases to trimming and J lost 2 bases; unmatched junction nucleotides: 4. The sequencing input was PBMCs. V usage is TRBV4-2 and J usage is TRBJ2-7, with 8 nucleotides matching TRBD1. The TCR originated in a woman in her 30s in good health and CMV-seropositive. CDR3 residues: CASSLGQGAYEQYF. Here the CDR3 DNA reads TGTGCCAGCAGCCTAGGACAGGGAGCCTACGAGCAGTACTTC.